This T cell receptor beta chain was observed in a study of T cell responses to AZD1222 COVID-19 vaccine. The CDR3 has 15 amino acids. In germline, CDR1 is SGDLS, CDR2 YYNGEE. J lost 6 bases, V lost 4 bases, and 10 bases had no gene match. TCRdb's copy holds only in-frame clones and misses some; the assay was immunoSEQ multiplex PCR. The sample contains roughly 190,000 clones, over 80% of which appear only once. The clonotype comes from an adult in good health. Sequences were derived from peripheral blood, sampled on day 0 of AZD1222 vaccination. The chain couples TRBV9 to TRBJ2-3; 8 bases match TRBD2. The CDR3 region is CASSSWGSGVDTQYF. The CDR3 DNA follows: TGTGCCAGCAGCTCCTGGGGTAGCGGGGTGGATACGCAGTATTTT.